This entry lists 23 T cell receptor beta chains sequenced from one sample in a study of blood T cell repertoires in COVID-19. The method was immunoSEQ multiplex PCR; TCRdb's version includes in-frame clones alone and lacks a portion of them. The repertoire consists of 200,000 to 250,000 clones, with around 84% occurring once and the leading ten covering around 3%. Sequenced: peripheral blood. The source of these receptors is a man aged 50 to 60 who had recovered from COVID-19.

The CDR3 is CASSLRLAGAGEQYF. The CDR3 coding sequence is TGTGCCAGCAGCTTAAGACTAGCGGGAGCAGGCGAGCAGTACTTC. The chain uses TRBV7-9 and TRBJ2-7; TRBD2 matches 12 bases. The germline V gene encodes CDR1 SEHNR and CDR2 FQNEAQ (reference sequence). This CDR3 comprises 15 residues. Trimming at V came to 2 bases and at J to 6 bases, leaving 5 bases not matched to a gene.

This clone showed up just a few times. The chain joins TRBV28 to TRBJ2-3, with 9 positions matching TRBD2. This CDR3 region has 19 residues. V was clipped by 3 bases and J by 4 bases; unmatched bases: 17. CDR1 is MDHEN, CDR2 SYDVKM, per germline. In DNA, the CDR3 is TGTGCCAGCAGTTTCTCGTCGAGGGCTAGCGGGACTTTATCAGATACGCAGTATTTT. This gives the protein CASSFSSRASGTLSDTQYF.

The chain uses TRBV18 and TRBJ1-5, with D unclear. V was clipped by 6 bases and J by 0 bases, with 9 bases between them. From germline, CDR1 is KGHSH and CDR2 LQKENI. The CDR3 loop spans 14 amino acids. The CDR3 coding sequence is TGTGCCAGCTCCCCCCAGGATAGCAATCAGCCCCAGCATTTT. It encodes CASSPQDSNQPQHF.

The chain recombines TRBV7-9 with TRBJ2-7, with 14 bases matching TRBD2. CDR3 size: 13 residues. Per germline, CDR1 SEHNR and CDR2 FQNEAQ (reference sequence). V shed 6 bases and J 10 bases; nucleotides not matched to a gene: 5. CDR3 sequence (DNA): TGTGCCAGCAGAGCCGGGACTAGCGGGAGACAGTACTTC. Translated: CASRAGTSGRQYF.

The gene calls are TRBV9 and TRBJ2-3; no definite D call. Germline V gene sequence: CDR1 SGDLS, CDR2 YYNGEE. The length of the CDR3 is 13 residues. The ends were cut back, 0 bases at V and 2 bases at J, with 4 bases in the middle. CDR3 in amino acids: CASSVVLTDTQYF. For the CDR3, the DNA is TGTGCCAGCAGCGTAGTCCTCACAGATACGCAGTATTTT.

The chain is built from TRBV28 and TRBJ2-1; TRBD1 matches at 9 bases. Trimming removed 3 bases from V and 9 bases from J; junction bases left unmatched: 6. The CDR3 has 14 amino acids. Germline V gives CDR1 MDHEN, CDR2 SYDVKM. The CDR3 loop reads CASSFIQGAGEQFF. CDR3 sequence (DNA): TGTGCCAGCAGTTTCATACAGGGGGCGGGTGAGCAGTTCTTC.

V gene TRBV9 combines with J gene TRBJ2-3, with 8 bases matching TRBD2. Germline values: CDR1 SGDLS, CDR2 YYNGEE. V shed 1 base, J shed 2 bases, and the junction held 9 bases outside the gene matches. The CDR3 totals 17 residues. The CDR3 here is CASSVQSGSWSTDTQYF. CDR3 nucleotides: TGTGCCAGCAGCGTACAAAGCGGGAGTTGGTCCACAGATACGCAGTATTTT.

The V gene is TRBV7-9, the J gene TRBJ2-3; no reliable D call. Germline CDR1 and CDR2: SEHNR and FQNEAQ (reference sequence). The CDR3 consists of 14 residues. V lost 6 bases, J lost 2 bases, and 12 bases lay in between. CDR3: CASSIEEITDTQYF. The CDR3 DNA follows: TGTGCCAGCAGTATAGAGGAAATCACAGATACGCAGTATTTT.

V is TRBV28 and J is TRBJ1-3; TRBD1 matches at 7 bases. The CDR3 has 17 amino acids. Germline assignment: CDR1 MDHEN and CDR2 SYDVKM. Trimming took 5 bases from V and 4 from J; bases not matched to a gene: 14. CDR3 sequence (DNA): TGTGCCAGCAGTCCCCGACAGGGAAGGAGGGACGGAAACACCATATATTTT. Protein product: CASSPRQGRRDGNTIYF.

The gene calls are TRBV19 and TRBJ2-1; D is unresolved. Germline V gene sequence: CDR1 LNHDA, CDR2 SQIVND (reference sequence). The CDR3 runs to 15 residues. The germline V and J ends were trimmed by 10 bases and 0 bases, with 16 bases remaining between them. The CDR3 is CATRSAPSSYNEQFF. In DNA, the CDR3 is TGTGCCACACGAAGTGCGCCGAGCTCCTACAATGAGCAGTTCTTC.

The V call is TRBV28, the J call TRBJ2-7, with 8 bases identical to TRBD2. J gave up 5 bases and V 6 bases, and 9 bases lay outside the gene matches. Looked up from germline, CDR1 is MDHEN and CDR2 is SYDVKM. The CDR3 runs to 14 residues. The CDR3 nucleotides read TGTGCCAGCAGGAGGACTAGCAAGGTACACGAGCAGTACTTC. This gives the protein CASRRTSKVHEQYF. The variable domain in full, completed from reference TRBV28 and TRBJ2-7, reads DVKVTQSSRYLVKRTGEKVFLECVQDMDHENMFWYRQDPGLGLRLIYFSYDVKMKEKGDIPEGYSVSREKKERFSLILESASTNQTSMYLCASRRTSKVHEQYFGPGTRLTVT.

This chain connects TRBV6-6 to TRBJ2-7; TRBD2 aligns across 13 bases. Losses at the gene ends were 6 bases for V and 2 bases for J; bases not matched to a gene: 4. Germline assignment: CDR1 MNHNY and CDR2 SVGAGI (reference sequence). This CDR3 contains 15 residues. CDR3 loop: CASRSTSGRAYEQYF. The CDR3 DNA reads as TGTGCCAGCAGAAGTACTAGCGGGAGGGCCTACGAGCAGTACTTC.

The V call is TRBV13, the J call TRBJ1-6; D is possibly TRBD1 (5 bases). The CDR3 contains 16 residues. Trimming removed 5 bases from V and 0 bases from J, with 11 bases in between. Germline CDR1 is PRHDT and CDR2 is FYEKMQ (reference sequence). The CDR3 region is CASSPRTLSYNSPLHF. The CDR3 nucleotides are TGTGCCAGCAGCCCACGGACACTCTCCTATAATTCACCCCTCCACTTT.

The chain couples TRBV6-5 to TRBJ2-7; TRBD2 agrees at 9 bases. CDR3 length equals 16 residues. CDR1 and CDR2 (germline): MNHEY, SVGAGI. J gave up 2 bases and V 2 bases, and 7 bases lay outside the gene matches. For the CDR3, the DNA is TGTGCCAGCAGTTACAAGTCTAGCGGGAACCCCTACGAGCAGTACTTC. Encoded protein: CASSYKSSGNPYEQYF.

The rearrangement links TRBV11-2 to TRBJ2-7; D possibly corresponds to TRBD1 (6 bases). The CDR3 contains 16 residues. V lost 1 base, J lost 2 bases, and 15 bases lay in between. From germline, CDR1 is SGHAT and CDR2 FQNNGV. The CDR3 nucleotides read TGTGCCAGCAGCTTAGTAGGTACAGGGACGCCCTACGAGCAGTACTTC. Residues: CASSLVGTGTPYEQYF.

CDR3 loop: CASSFQGTGDSIQYF. CDR3 in DNA: TGTGCCAGCAGCTTTCAGGGGACAGGGGATAGCATTCAGTACTTC. The chain joins TRBV11-3 to TRBJ2-4, with TRBD1 identical over 10 bases. Germline V CDR1 and CDR2: SGHNT, YENEEA. J lost 9 bases, V lost 3 bases, and 8 bases had no gene match. CDR3 length: 15 residues.

The chain employs TRBV7-8 and TRBJ1-2; maybe TRBD1 (6 bases). The CDR3 has 15 amino acids. Trimming left V 1 base short and J 1 base short, with 10 bases between. The germline gives CDR1 SGHVS, CDR2 FQNEAQ. The CDR3 protein is CASSLESGVNYGYTF. In DNA, the CDR3 is TGTGCCAGCAGCTTAGAGTCAGGGGTTAACTATGGCTACACCTTC.

The rearrangement uses TRBV19 and TRBJ2-2, with D possibly being TRBD1 (6 bases). V lost 7 bases to trimming and J lost 6 bases, with 18 bases between them. This CDR3 spans 15 amino acids. Germline V gene data show CDR1 as LNHDA and CDR2 as SQIVND (reference sequence). CDR3 DNA sequence: TGTGCCAGTATTCCCAGCAGGGGTAAAGCCGGGGAGCTGTTTTTT. It is translated as CASIPSRGKAGELFF.

The rearrangement links TRBV10-2 to TRBJ1-6; 7 positions match TRBD1. This CDR3 has 16 residues. The ends lost 5 bases at V and 3 bases at J; junction bases unmatched: 7. Germline-derived CDR1 and CDR2 are WSHSY and SAAADI. CDR3 DNA: TGCGCCAGCAGTCCACAGGGGCGCCGCTATAATTCACCCCTCCACTTT. The encoded protein is CASSPQGRRYNSPLHF.

This chain joins TRBV28 and TRBJ1-2; D gene unclear. V was cut by 1 base and J by 0 bases, with 9 bases left in between. Germline-derived CDR1 and CDR2 are MDHEN and SYDVKM. The CDR3 contains 15 residues. The CDR3 bases are TGTGCCAGCAGTTTATTGGTGGTAGCTAACTATGGCTACACCTTC. Protein sequence: CASSLLVVANYGYTF.

The chain employs TRBV5-1 and TRBJ2-3; TRBD2 is a possible D gene (5 bases). The germline V gene has CDR1 SGHRS and CDR2 YFSETQ. The germline V and J ends were trimmed by 0 bases and 2 bases, with 10 bases remaining between them. CDR3 length: 15 amino acids. CDR3 region: CASSLGSVNTDTQYF. CDR3 DNA: TGCGCCAGCAGCTTGGGTAGCGTCAACACAGATACGCAGTATTTT.

The chain combines TRBV2 with TRBJ2-7, with 7 bases lining up with TRBD1. Germline CDR1 is SNHLY and CDR2 is FYNNEI. CDR3 length equals 14 residues. The trim removed 7 bases at V and 2 bases at J, leaving 8 bases unmatched. CDR3 sequence reads: CASKRPQGAYEQYF. CDR3 DNA: TGTGCCAGCAAGAGACCCCAGGGGGCCTACGAGCAGTACTTC.

This chain joins TRBV4-2 and TRBJ2-1; 10 bases match TRBD2. CDR1 is LGHNA, CDR2 YNFKEQ, per germline. J lost 7 bases, V lost 1 base, and 4 bases had no gene match. This CDR3 contains 15 residues. The CDR3 is CASSQVASGRNEQFF. CDR3 sequence (DNA): TGTGCCAGCAGCCAAGTGGCTAGCGGGAGAAATGAGCAGTTCTTC.